Listed below are T cell receptor beta chains from one sample, sequenced in a study of molecular identifiers for immune sequencing clone quantification. MiXCR was run by TCRdb on the PCR reads, yielding one entry per CDR3 protein. The table records over 600,000 distinct CDR3 sequences, 20% of them present only once. Material: naive CD8+ T cells from blood, with Jurkat cell RNA spiked in. The source is a human donor in good health. Some libraries in this study had Jurkat cell RNA spiked in. Both conserved end residues are part of each CDR3. D genes are given only for firm matches. Clone size is not always given. Where it is, it says once, few, many or a class for expanded clones.

CDR3 DNA	CDR3 protein	clone size	D gene	V gene	J gene
TGTGCCAGCAGTTACCAGGGTCAGGGGGACTACGAGCAGTACTTC	CASSYQGQGDYEQYF	many	TRBD1	TRBV6-5	TRBJ2-7
TGCGCCAGCAGCCATGACTTCGTCGCCCGCTCCTATAATTCACCCCTCCACTTT	CASSHDFVARSYNSPLHF	NA	NA	TRBV4-3	TRBJ1-6
TGCGCCAGCAGCCAAGATCTTCAGGGCTTTGGCACTGAAGCTTTCTTT	CASSQDLQGFGTEAFF	many	NA	TRBV4-3	TRBJ1-1
TGTGCCAGCAGTTTTATCCGGGCGGGAGGCACAGATACGCAGTATTTT	CASSFIRAGGTDTQYF	NA	TRBD2	TRBV27	TRBJ2-3
TGTGCCAGCAGCTCTAGACTAGCGGGAACAGATACGCAGTATTTT	CASSSRLAGTDTQYF	many	TRBD2	TRBV7-2	TRBJ2-3
TGTGCCAGCAGCTTCTTTAGTTCGGAGACCCAGTACTTC	CASSFFSSETQYF	NA	NA	TRBV12-3/TRBV12-4	TRBJ2-5
TGTGCCAGCAGATCCGGGACAGGGACCAATGAAAAACTGTTTTTT	CASRSGTGTNEKLFF	NA	TRBD1	TRBV2	TRBJ1-4
TGTGCCAGCAAAGAGACAGGGATCCCCACTGAAGCTTTCTTT	CASKETGIPTEAFF	many	TRBD1	TRBV28	TRBJ1-1
TGTGCCAGTAGAAGTAATATTAACGGGGCCAACGTCCTGACTTTC	CASRSNINGANVLTF	many	NA	TRBV19	TRBJ2-6
TGTGCCAGCAGCGTAGATGTTAGGGGGCAAGAGACCCAGTACTTC	CASSVDVRGQETQYF	NA	NA	TRBV9	TRBJ2-5
TGTGCCAGCAGCCCGACAGGGGGCTACTCCTACAATGAGCAGTTCTTC	CASSPTGGYSYNEQFF	many	TRBD1	TRBV7-3	TRBJ2-1
TGTGCCAGCAGTATATACAGGGACCAAGAGACCCAGTACTTC	CASSIYRDQETQYF	many	NA	TRBV12-3/TRBV12-4	TRBJ2-5
TGTGCCAGCAGACTAACGACACTACCTGGGGCCAACGTCCTGACTTTC	CASRLTTLPGANVLTF	many	NA	TRBV6-6	TRBJ2-6
TGTGCCAGCAGTGACATTTCTGGGGCCAACGTCCTGACTTTC	CASSDISGANVLTF	many	NA	TRBV6-4	TRBJ2-6
TGTGCCAGCAGCACCATGACAGACGGGGACGCTAACTATGGCTACACCTTC	CASSTMTDGDANYGYTF	many	NA	TRBV9	TRBJ1-2
TGTGCCAGTAGTGACAGGCGAGGGGGCGGAGGAGCCACTGAAGCTTTCTTT	CASSDRRGGGGATEAFF	many	TRBD1	TRBV19	TRBJ1-1
TGTGCCAGCAGCCTCGCGACTGACCAGCAGTACTTC	CASSLATDQQYF	many	NA	TRBV7-6	TRBJ2-7
TGTGCCAGCAGCGAGAAAGCTAATAGCAATCAGCCCCAGCATTTT	CASSEKANSNQPQHF	few	NA	TRBV4-2	TRBJ1-5
TGTGCCAGCAGCTTATCCGTTTTGGAGATGGACAGGGTATTCACCGGGGAGCTGTTTTTT	CASSLSVLEMDRVFTGELFF	many	TRBD1	TRBV7-9	TRBJ2-2
TGTGCCAGCAGCTACACACCTGGACTAGCGGGAGGGCCTTACGAGCAGTACTTC	CASSYTPGLAGGPYEQYF	NA	TRBD2	TRBV11-3	TRBJ2-7
TGCAGTGCTAGCCGGGACAGGACACTAGCCAAAAACATTCAGTACTTC	CSASRDRTLAKNIQYF	many	TRBD1	TRBV20-1	TRBJ2-4
TGCAGTGCTAGAGATCCCCCAAGCCGGGATCAGCCCCAGCATTTT	CSARDPPSRDQPQHF	NA	NA	TRBV20-1	TRBJ1-5
TGCGCCAGCAGCCAAGTGCAGGGGATCACTGAAGCTTTCTTT	CASSQVQGITEAFF	many	NA	TRBV4-1	TRBJ1-1
TGTGCCAGCAGCTTAGGCGTGGAGCAGTACTTC	CASSLGVEQYF	many	NA	TRBV12-3/TRBV12-4	TRBJ2-7
TGTGCCAGCAGTTTCTGGGACAGGGGTGGGGAGCAGTACTTC	CASSFWDRGGEQYF	NA	TRBD1	TRBV12-3/TRBV12-4	TRBJ2-7
TGTGCCAGCAGTTTCGAACAGGGGAGTCAGCCCCAGCATTTT	CASSFEQGSQPQHF	NA	TRBD1	TRBV28	TRBJ1-5
TGTGCCAGCAGTACCGGGACAGCCACCGGGGAGCTGTTTTTT	CASSTGTATGELFF	many	TRBD1	TRBV12-3/TRBV12-4	TRBJ2-2
TGTGCCAGCAGCTTGAGCTGGAACGAGCAGTACTTC	CASSLSWNEQYF	many	NA	TRBV7-2	TRBJ2-7
TGTGCCAGCAGCTTAGACAGGGGGTTCTACGAGCAGTACTTC	CASSLDRGFYEQYF	few	TRBD1	TRBV11-2	TRBJ2-7
TGTGCCAGCAAGGAGGGGGGCTCCATCACTGAAGCTTTCTTT	CASKEGGSITEAFF	once	NA	TRBV7-2	TRBJ1-1
TGTGCCAGCAGCTCACAAGATAGACAGGGACCTTTCAAACAAGGAACTAATGAAAAACTGTTTTTT	CASSSQDRQGPFKQGTNEKLFF	many	TRBD1	TRBV5-6	TRBJ1-4
TGTGTCTGGAGTGCGCAAGGGAGCACTGAAGCTTTCTTT	CVWSAQGSTEAFF	NA	NA	TRBV30	TRBJ1-1
TGTGCCAGCAGCCAGAATGCCGGGGCCCCGGGGGACGAGCAGTACTTC	CASSQNAGAPGDEQYF	many	NA	TRBV14	TRBJ2-7
TGTGCCAGCAGTTTAGGGCAGGGGGCCGTGAGTTGGACAGATACGCAGTATTTT	CASSLGQGAVSWTDTQYF	many	TRBD1	TRBV28	TRBJ2-3
TGTGCCAGCAGCCTGAGCAACTACAATGAGCAGTTCTTC	CASSLSNYNEQFF	few	NA	TRBV7-9	TRBJ2-1
TGTGCCAGCAGCCAACTTCGCGGGACGATCCTCTACGAGCAGTACTTC	CASSQLRGTILYEQYF	NA	NA	TRBV3-1	TRBJ2-7
TGTGCCAGCAGTCCAGGGGGACTAGCGGAAACAGATACGCAGTATTTT	CASSPGGLAETDTQYF	NA	TRBD2	TRBV27	TRBJ2-3
TGTGCCAGCAGCCCTACGTCGGCCGACACCGGGGAGCTGTTTTTT	CASSPTSADTGELFF	many	NA	TRBV9	TRBJ2-2
TGTACCAGCAGCCTGACAGATGAAAAACTGTTTTTT	CTSSLTDEKLFF	few	NA	TRBV5-6	TRBJ1-4
TGTGCCAGCAGTTTAGATCTGGGGGATAGCCAAGAGACCCAGTACTTC	CASSLDLGDSQETQYF	many	NA	TRBV12-3/TRBV12-4	TRBJ2-5